This TCR beta chain was recovered during a study of cytomegalovirus exposure and HLA in healthy donors. Study-level findings and limits: As a later analysis revealed, most CMV-associated TCR beta chains appeared HLA-restricted. Previous analysis showed most TCR beta V segments were productive about 90% or about 30% of the time. Prediction of most subjects' HLA-A and HLA-B alleles by TCR beta sequences was reportedly accurate.

Both 60 Vbeta primers and 13 Jbeta primers went into the PCR. Sequencing was performed with immunoSEQ multiplex PCR; in TCRdb, only in-frame clones are kept and a portion is missing. This table holds about 92,000 clones, 81% found once. The germline V gene encodes CDR1 LGHNA and CDR2 YNFKEQ. The CDR3 is 16 amino acids. V trimming: 3 bases; J trimming: 3 bases; junction bases outside the gene matches: 5. A word on this clone: Its antigen is not known.

The specimen sequenced was PBMCs. The sequence derives from a girl aged 2 to 9 in good health and CMV-seropositive. The V and J genes are TRBV4-2 and TRBJ2-1; the match to TRBD2 covers 10 bases. CDR3 bases: TGTGCCAGCAGCCAGGATACTAGCGGGGTCTACAATGAGCAGTTCTTC. Protein product: CASSQDTSGVYNEQFF.